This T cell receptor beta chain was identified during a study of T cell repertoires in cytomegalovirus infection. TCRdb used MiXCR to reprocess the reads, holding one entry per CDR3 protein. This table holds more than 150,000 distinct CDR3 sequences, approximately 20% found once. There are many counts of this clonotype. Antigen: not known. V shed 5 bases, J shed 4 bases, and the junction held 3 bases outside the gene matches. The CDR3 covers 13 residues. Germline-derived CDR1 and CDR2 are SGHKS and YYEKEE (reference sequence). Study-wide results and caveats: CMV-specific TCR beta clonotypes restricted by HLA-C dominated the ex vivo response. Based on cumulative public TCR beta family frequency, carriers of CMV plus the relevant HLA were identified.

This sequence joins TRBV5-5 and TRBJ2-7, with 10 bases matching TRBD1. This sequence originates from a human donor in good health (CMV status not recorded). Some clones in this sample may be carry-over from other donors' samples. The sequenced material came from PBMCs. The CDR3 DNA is TGTGCCAGCAGGACAGGGGGCAATTACGAGCAGTACTTC. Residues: CASRTGGNYEQYF.